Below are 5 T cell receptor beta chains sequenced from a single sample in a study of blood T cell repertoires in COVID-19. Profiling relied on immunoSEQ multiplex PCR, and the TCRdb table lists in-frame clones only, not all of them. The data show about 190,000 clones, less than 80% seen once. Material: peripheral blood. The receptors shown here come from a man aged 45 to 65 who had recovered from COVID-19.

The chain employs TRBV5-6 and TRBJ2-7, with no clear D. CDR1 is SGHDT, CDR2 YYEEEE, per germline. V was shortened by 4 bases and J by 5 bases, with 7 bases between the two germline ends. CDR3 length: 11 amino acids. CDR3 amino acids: CASSIHHEQYF. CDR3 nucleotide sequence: TGTGCCAGCAGCATCCATCACGAGCAGTACTTC.

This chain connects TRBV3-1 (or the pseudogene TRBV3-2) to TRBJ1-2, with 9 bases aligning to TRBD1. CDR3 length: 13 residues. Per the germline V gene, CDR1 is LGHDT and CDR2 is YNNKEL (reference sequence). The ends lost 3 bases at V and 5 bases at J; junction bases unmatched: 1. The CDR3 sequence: CASSQGQGYGYTF. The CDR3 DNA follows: TGTGCCAGCAGCCAGGGACAGGGATATGGCTACACCTTC.

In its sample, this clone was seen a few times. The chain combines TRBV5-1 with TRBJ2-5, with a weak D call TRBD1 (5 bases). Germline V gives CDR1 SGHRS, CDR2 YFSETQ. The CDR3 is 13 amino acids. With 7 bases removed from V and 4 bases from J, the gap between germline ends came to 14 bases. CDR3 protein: CASGQEGAETQYF. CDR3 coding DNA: TGCGCCAGCGGGCAAGAAGGGGCAGAGACCCAGTACTTC.

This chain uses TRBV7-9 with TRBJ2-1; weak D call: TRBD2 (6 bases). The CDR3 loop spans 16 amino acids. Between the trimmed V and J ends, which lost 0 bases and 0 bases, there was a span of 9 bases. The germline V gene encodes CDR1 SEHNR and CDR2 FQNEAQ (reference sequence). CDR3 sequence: CASSLAGGGSYNEQFF. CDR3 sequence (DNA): TGTGCCAGCAGCTTAGCTGGGGGAGGCTCCTACAATGAGCAGTTCTTC.

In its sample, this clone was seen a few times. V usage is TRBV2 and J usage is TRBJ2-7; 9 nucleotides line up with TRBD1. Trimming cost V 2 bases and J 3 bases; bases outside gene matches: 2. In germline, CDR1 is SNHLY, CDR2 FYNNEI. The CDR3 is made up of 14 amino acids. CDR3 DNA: TGTGCCAGCAGTGAAAGGACAGGGGTCTACGAGCAGTACTTC. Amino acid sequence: CASSERTGVYEQYF.